The 9 T cell receptor beta chains given below trace back to one sample, sequenced in a study of cytomegalovirus exposure and HLA in healthy donors (TCRdb year 2017). Receptor amplification or capture employed the immunoSEQ multiplex PCR assay. For the multiplex PCR, a mixture combining 60 forward primers for TCR Vbeta segments and 13 reverse primers for TCR Jbeta segments was used. TCRdb carries this immuneACCESS record with in-frame sequences only. Its versions omit some clonotypes, under half of them owing to an unresolved V gene in the studies checked, with the rest unexplained. The sample table holds about 160,000 clones, of which 85% were seen once. 2% to 2.5% of the sample is held by the ten biggest clonotypes. Specimen: PBMCs. These receptors all come from a man younger than 30 in good health and CMV-seropositive.

This chain connects TRBV30 to TRBJ1-2; D call uncertain. The CDR3 spans 11 residues. V was pared by 8 bases and J by 8 bases, with 15 bases between. Germline-derived CDR1 and CDR2 are GTSNPN and SVGIG (reference sequence). This CDR3 is CAVDLGGGYTF. The CDR3 DNA reads as TGTGCCGTGGACCTCGGCGGGGGCTACACCTTC.

This clone was counted only a few times. V and J are TRBV5-4 and TRBJ1-2, with a weak D call TRBD1 (5 bases). Per germline, CDR1 SGHNT and CDR2 YYREEE (reference sequence). CDR3 size: 16 residues. V lost 4 bases and J 0 bases, leaving 16 bases between the germline ends. This CDR3 is CASSQDRQGSNYGYTF. CDR3 coding DNA: TGTGCCAGCAGCCAAGATAGGCAGGGATCTAACTATGGCTACACCTTC.

The chain links TRBV19 to TRBJ2-4; D is possibly TRBD2 (5 bases). The CDR3 extends over 16 amino acids. Germline V gives CDR1 LNHDA, CDR2 SQIVND (reference sequence). Trimming took off 5 bases at V and 3 bases at J, with 17 bases between the two ends. The CDR3 loop is CASSLDSLVSKNIQYF. The CDR3 nucleotides read TGTGCCAGTAGTCTGGACTCCCTCGTGAGCAAAAACATTCAGTACTTC.

This chain connects TRBV11-2 to TRBJ2-3; 7 bases agree with TRBD2. Trimming took 2 bases from V and 0 from J; bases not matched to a gene: 5. The CDR3 is 16 residues long. The V gene's germline CDR1 is SGHAT and CDR2 FQNNGV. CDR3 sequence reads: CASSLLGGGSTDTQYF. The CDR3 nucleotides read TGTGCCAGCAGCTTATTGGGCGGGGGAAGCACAGATACGCAGTATTTT.

V usage is TRBV19 and J usage is TRBJ1-1, with a weak D call TRBD1 (6 bases). Germline V CDR1 and CDR2: LNHDA, SQIVND (reference sequence). The CDR3 has 17 amino acids. Trimming pared 4 bases from V and 3 bases from J, leaving 21 bases between. The CDR3 DNA reads as TGTGCCAGTAGTACCCCGGGACACCTAGGCGTGTACACTGAAGCTTTCTTT. Protein product: CASSTPGHLGVYTEAFF. The entire variable domain, with the rest obtained from reference TRBV19 and TRBJ1-1, is as follows: DGGITQSPKYLFRKEGQNVTLSCEQNLNHDAMYWYRQDPGQGLRLIYYSQIVNDFQKGDIAEGYSVSREKKESFPLTVTSAQKNPTAFYLCASSTPGHLGVYTEAFFGQGTRLTVV.

This chain joins TRBV5-1 and TRBJ1-1, with D possibly matching TRBD1 (6 bases). The CDR3 has 15 residues. Between the trimmed V and J ends, which lost 0 bases and 1 base, there was a span of 10 bases. In germline, CDR1 is SGHRS, CDR2 YFSETQ. The CDR3 sequence: CASSLDRVRNTEAFF. The CDR3 DNA is TGCGCCAGCAGCTTGGACAGGGTGAGGAACACTGAAGCTTTCTTT.

J is TRBJ2-5 and V is TRBV4-1; D gene unclear. Germline V gene data show CDR1 as MGHRA and CDR2 as YSYEKL. This CDR3 has 14 amino acids. The V end lost 1 base, the J end lost 1 base, and 7 bases lay between the germline ends. DNA of the CDR3: TGCGCCAGCAGCCAAGTAGAGCTCCAAGAGACCCAGTACTTC. This translates into CASSQVELQETQYF.

The chain combines TRBV6-5 with TRBJ1-6; 10 bases are a match to TRBD1. The germline V gene has CDR1 MNHEY and CDR2 SVGAGI. The CDR3 has 13 residues. V was pared by 7 bases and J by 7 bases, with 1 base of the junction left unmatched. The CDR3 loop is CASTGQGNSPLHF. The DNA of the CDR3 is TGTGCCAGCACGGGACAGGGGAATTCACCCCTCCACTTT.

The chain employs TRBV7-9 and TRBJ1-2, with 9 nucleotides matching TRBD1. The CDR3 is made up of 14 amino acids. V gave up 5 bases and J gave up 7 bases; unmatched junction bases: 8. The germline CDR1 and CDR2 sequences are SEHNR and FQNEAQ (reference sequence). CDR3 DNA sequence: TGTGCCAGCAGCCAGGGACAGGGAGAGGGTGGCTACACCTTC. Residues: CASSQGQGEGGYTF.